Shown below are 9 T cell receptor beta chains from a single sample sequenced in a study of beta chain features in type 1 diabetes. These receptors' targets are unknown. Broader study findings: Moderate yet significant TCRB CDR3 shortening was seen in Type 1 diabetes patients in all four CD4+ subsets.

As every portion of the isolated RNA was reverse transcribed, the sequencing read expressed TCRB transcripts. TCRdb's table, derived via immunoSEQ multiplex PCR, lists solely in-frame clones and lacks some. The sample lists a few hundred thousand clones, around 14% seen once, with roughly 0.02% in the top ten. Specimen: naive CD4+ T cells from blood. The receptors stem from a man younger than 40 with type 1 diabetes.

This chain joins TRBV18 and TRBJ1-1, with D uncertain. This CDR3 is built from 12 residues. In germline, CDR1 is KGHSH, CDR2 LQKENI. Trimming pared 5 bases from V and 2 bases from J, leaving 6 bases between. The CDR3 spells CASSESNTEAFF. Written as DNA, the CDR3 is TGTGCCAGCTCAGAGTCCAACACTGAAGCTTTCTTT.

The V and J genes are TRBV5-1 and TRBJ2-5; 7 positions agree with TRBD1. The CDR3 is made up of 16 amino acids. Germline loops: CDR1 SGHRS, CDR2 YFSETQ. V shed 1 base, J shed 0 bases, and the junction held 6 bases outside the gene matches. In DNA form, the CDR3 reads TGCGCCAGCAGCTTGAGCGGACAGGTGTACCAAGAGACCCAGTACTTC. Amino acids: CASSLSGQVYQETQYF.

This clone was counted only a few times. The chain combines TRBV7-2 with TRBJ2-3, with D perhaps TRBD2 (5 bases). CDR1 is SGHTA, CDR2 FQGNSA, per germline. This CDR3 comprises 11 residues. V was pared by 5 bases and J by 5 bases, with 5 bases between. The CDR3 DNA follows: TGTGCCAGCAGCCGGGGAGATACGCAGTATTTT. This gives the protein CASSRGDTQYF.

This clone was found a few times. The rearrangement uses TRBV7-2 and TRBJ2-5, with 7 bases lining up with TRBD1. J lost 3 bases, V lost 5 bases, and 9 bases had no gene match. The CDR3 has 15 amino acids. Germline values: CDR1 SGHTA, CDR2 FQGNSA. In DNA form, the CDR3 reads TGTGCCAGCAGCCGAGGGACAGTGGGGGAAGAGACCCAGTACTTC. It is translated as CASSRGTVGEETQYF.

This clone was picked up a small number of times. The chain uses TRBV7-2 and TRBJ2-5; TRBD1 might be the D (5 bases). The V end was cut by 7 bases, the J end by 7 bases, with 10 bases between. The CDR3 is made up of 11 amino acids. The V gene's germline CDR1 is SGHTA and CDR2 FQGNSA. CDR3 protein: CASTSQGTQYF. The CDR3, as DNA: TGTGCCAGCACCTCTCAGGGGACCCAGTACTTC.

The rearrangement links TRBV6-1 to TRBJ1-5; no definite D call. Trimming took 8 bases from V and 5 from J, leaving 10 bases between them. CDR3 length equals 12 residues. The germline gives CDR1 MNHNS, CDR2 SASEGT. The CDR3 DNA is TGTGCCAGCGGAGGATTGGATCAGCCCCAGCATTTT. As protein: CASGGLDQPQHF.

In this sample, this clone turned up once. This chain links TRBV6-1 with TRBJ2-3, with D perhaps TRBD1 (5 bases). Germline loops: CDR1 MNHNS, CDR2 SASEGT. V gave up 6 bases and J gave up 6 bases, with 16 bases separating them. The CDR3 consists of 14 residues. The CDR3 here is CASSPQVLTDTQYF. CDR3 coding DNA: TGTGCCAGCAGCCCACAGGTTCTAACTGATACGCAGTATTTT.

This clone occurred a few times. The chain has TRBV4-1 and TRBJ1-2; TRBD1 matches at 7 bases. Germline values: CDR1 MGHRA, CDR2 YSYEKL. The trim removed 1 base at V and 3 bases at J, leaving 8 bases unmatched. The CDR3 length is 16 residues. The CDR3 spells CASSQVPGGADYGYTF. CDR3 sequence (DNA): TGCGCCAGCAGCCAAGTTCCAGGGGGAGCGGACTATGGCTACACCTTC.

This chain connects TRBV5-1 to TRBJ2-5, with a possible D match to TRBD2 (7 bases). CDR1 and CDR2 from the germline V gene are SGHRS and YFSETQ. V lost 9 bases and J lost 5, with 14 bases in between. The CDR3 runs 12 residues. This CDR3 reads CAIGRGGETQYF. CDR3 sequence (DNA): TGCGCCATCGGAAGGGGGGGCGAGACCCAGTACTTC.